These T cell receptor beta chains were read from a single sample in a study of blood T cell repertoires in COVID-19. Clones were read by immunoSEQ multiplex PCR, and TCRdb kept only the in-frame ones, dropping some. Here the sample spans 20,000 to 30,000 clones, about four fifths being singletons. The sample comprised peripheral blood. These receptor sequences come from a man between 70 and 80 years old with acute or convalescent COVID-19. Both conserved end residues are part of each CDR3. A D gene is named only where the DNA matches it firmly. Rows give clone size only sometimes, using once, few, many, or a class for an expanded clone.

d_call j_call clone_size v_call cdr3_nt cdr3_aa
- TRBJ2-7 few TRBV11-2 TGTGCCAGCAGCTTCCACTCCGAGCAGTACTTC CASSFHSEQYF
- TRBJ1-5 once TRBV5-6 TGTGCCAGCAGCTTGCGGGTATTAAATCAGCCCCAGCATTTT CASSLRVLNQPQHF
TRBD1 TRBJ1-4 - TRBV14 TGTGCCAGCAGCGGACAGGGGAGAAAACTGTTTTTT CASSGQGRKLFF
TRBD2 TRBJ2-5 few TRBV10-3 TGTGCCATCAGTGATTACGAGCGGGGTAGTGAGACCCAGTACTTC CAISDYERGSETQYF
TRBD1 TRBJ1-2 few TRBV5-6 TGTGCCAGCAGCCTCCTGGACAGGGCTGGCTACACCTTC CASSLLDRAGYTF
TRBD1 TRBJ2-7 - TRBV30 TGTGCCTGGGGAACCGGGCAGGGGGCCAGTAGCGAGCAGTACTTC CAWGTGQGASSEQYF
TRBD2 TRBJ2-7 - TRBV6-5 TGTGCCAGCAGTTCGGCGGGAGGCTCCTACGAGCAGTACTTC CASSSAGGSYEQYF
- TRBJ1-2 - TRBV15 TGTGCCACCAGCAGAGATAGTGGTGGCTACACCTTC CATSRDSGGYTF
TRBD1 TRBJ1-1 - TRBV6-2/TRBV6-3 TGTGCCAGCAGTCTAGGACAGGGTTCCACTGAAGCTTTCTTT CASSLGQGSTEAFF
- TRBJ1-3 - TRBV5-1 TGCGCCAGCAGCTTGGCGATGAGCTCTGGAAACACCATATATTTT CASSLAMSSGNTIYF
- TRBJ2-1 - TRBV5-8 TGTGCCAGCAGCTTACGGGATGAGCAGTTCTTC CASSLRDEQFF
TRBD2 TRBJ2-1 - TRBV7-7 TGTGCTAGCAGCTCCCTAGCGGGGGGTTCCTACAATGAGCAGTTCTTC CASSSLAGGSYNEQFF
- TRBJ1-4 few TRBV2 TGTGCCAGCAGTGAAAACAGGGAGGGTGAAAAACTGTTTTTT CASSENREGEKLFF
- TRBJ2-1 - TRBV19 TGTGCCAGTAGCTCTGACCGGAAAACGGGGAATGAGCAGTTCTTC CASSSDRKTGNEQFF
TRBD2 TRBJ2-7 once TRBV19 TGTGCCAGTAGAGTTAGCGGGGGAGGTATCTACGAGCAGTACTTC CASRVSGGGIYEQYF
- TRBJ2-7 - TRBV4-1 TGCGCCAGCAGCCAAAAGGGAGTAGGAGGAGAGTCCGAGCAGTACTTC CASSQKGVGGESEQYF
- TRBJ1-2 - TRBV6-5 TGTGCCAGCAGTTACTCAGGGGCCCAGAACTATGGCTACACCTTC CASSYSGAQNYGYTF
TRBD1 TRBJ2-7 - TRBV27 TGTGCCAGCAGCCGATACGGGACAGGGGGCTTCGAGCAGTACTTC CASSRYGTGGFEQYF
- TRBJ2-2 - TRBV11-1 TGTGCCAGCAGCGGCGCAGGCACCGGGGAGCTGTTTTTT CASSGAGTGELFF
- TRBJ2-5 - TRBV5-1 TGCGCCAGCAGCTTGCAACAGGGCAGCGAGACCCAGTACTTC CASSLQQGSETQYF
TRBD1 TRBJ1-5 - TRBV6-4 TGTGCCAGCAGTCAGACGACAGGGGGAGACAATCAGCCCCAGCATTTT CASSQTTGGDNQPQHF
TRBD1 TRBJ2-1 - TRBV4-2 TGTGCCAGCAGCCAAGAACGGACAGGGTCCTACAATGAGCAGTTCTTC CASSQERTGSYNEQFF
TRBD1 TRBJ1-2 - TRBV6-7 TGTGCCAGCAGTTATCAGGTCTCCGGGACAGGGGTTCGAAACTATGGCTACACCTTC CASSYQVSGTGVRNYGYTF
- TRBJ2-1 once TRBV7-9 TGTGCCAGCGGAGTGGCGGGCGGCTACAATGAGCAGTTCTTC CASGVAGGYNEQFF
TRBD2 TRBJ2-3 - TRBV9 TGTGCCAGCAGTCCGACCAGCCGGGGGGACACAGATACGCAGTATTTT CASSPTSRGDTDTQYF
TRBD1 TRBJ1-5 - TRBV9 TGTGCCAGCAGCGAAGGAGACAGGGACAATCAGCCCCAGCATTTT CASSEGDRDNQPQHF
TRBD1 TRBJ2-2 - TRBV5-4 TGTGCCAGCAGCTCGGGACAGGGCGTCACCGGGGAGCTGTTTTTT CASSSGQGVTGELFF
- TRBJ2-7 few TRBV6-5 TGTGCCAGCAAAGTAGGAGGGGTCTCCGAGCAGTACTTC CASKVGGVSEQYF
TRBD1 TRBJ2-1 once TRBV29-1 TGCAGCGTTGCAGGGACAGCCGACCATGAGCAGTTCTTC CSVAGTADHEQFF
TRBD2 TRBJ2-1 - TRBV7-9 TGTGCCAGCAGCCAAACACTTAGCGGGAGTAGTGGTGAGCAGTTCTTC CASSQTLSGSSGEQFF
TRBD2 TRBJ2-7 few TRBV5-1 TGCGCCAGCAGCGTCGGGACTAGCGGCCGAATAAGCTCCTACGAGCAGTACTTC CASSVGTSGRISSYEQYF
- TRBJ2-6 - TRBV9 TGTGCCAGCAGCGCCTCCTCTGGGGCCAACGTCCTGACTTTC CASSASSGANVLTF
TRBD2 TRBJ2-2 - TRBV19 TGTGCCAGTAGTTTTAGCGGGGGGAACACCGGGGAGCTGTTTTTT CASSFSGGNTGELFF
TRBD1 TRBJ1-1 - TRBV24-1 TGTGCCACCAGTGATACAGGGGCCAACGACACTGAAGCTTTCTTT CATSDTGANDTEAFF
TRBD2 TRBJ2-1 few TRBV4-1 TGCGCCAGCAGCCACCGACTAGCGGGAGGATATGAGCAGTTCTTC CASSHRLAGGYEQFF
TRBD2 TRBJ2-3 - TRBV6-1 TGTGCCAGCAGTGAATTCGGCAGCGGGGGGTATGATACGCAGTATTTT CASSEFGSGGYDTQYF
TRBD1 TRBJ1-2 - TRBV19 TGTGCCAGTAGTATAAACAGGGGAGAAGGTGAAGGCTACACCTTC CASSINRGEGEGYTF
TRBD1 TRBJ1-1 - TRBV19 TGTGCCAGTAGCCTACAGGGGGCGCGTACTGAAGCTTTCTTT CASSLQGARTEAFF
TRBD1 TRBJ2-7 - TRBV5-1 TGCGCCAGCAGCTTGGGGGACAGGGGGGAGCAGTACTTC CASSLGDRGEQYF
- TRBJ2-2 - TRBV5-1 TGCGCCAGCAGTAGTCGTAAAACCGGGGAGCTGTTTTTT CASSSRKTGELFF